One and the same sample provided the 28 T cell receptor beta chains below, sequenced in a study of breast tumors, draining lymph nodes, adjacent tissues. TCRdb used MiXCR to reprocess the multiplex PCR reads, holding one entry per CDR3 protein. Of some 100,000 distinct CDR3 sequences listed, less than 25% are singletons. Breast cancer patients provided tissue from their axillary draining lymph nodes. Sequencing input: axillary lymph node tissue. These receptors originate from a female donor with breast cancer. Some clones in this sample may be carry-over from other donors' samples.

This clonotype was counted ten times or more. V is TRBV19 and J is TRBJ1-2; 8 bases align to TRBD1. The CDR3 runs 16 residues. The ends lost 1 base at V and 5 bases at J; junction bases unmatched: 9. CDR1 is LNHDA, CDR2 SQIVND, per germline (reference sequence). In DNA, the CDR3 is TGTGCCAGTAGTATAGCCGGGACAGGAATACTATATGGCTACACCTTC. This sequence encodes CASSIAGTGILYGYTF.

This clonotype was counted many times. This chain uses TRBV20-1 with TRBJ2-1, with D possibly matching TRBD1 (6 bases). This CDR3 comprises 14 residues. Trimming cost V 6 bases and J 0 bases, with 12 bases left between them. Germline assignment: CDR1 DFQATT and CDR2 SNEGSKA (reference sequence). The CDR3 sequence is CSATRQDSYNEQFF. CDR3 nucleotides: TGCAGTGCGACGAGACAGGACTCCTACAATGAGCAGTTCTTC.

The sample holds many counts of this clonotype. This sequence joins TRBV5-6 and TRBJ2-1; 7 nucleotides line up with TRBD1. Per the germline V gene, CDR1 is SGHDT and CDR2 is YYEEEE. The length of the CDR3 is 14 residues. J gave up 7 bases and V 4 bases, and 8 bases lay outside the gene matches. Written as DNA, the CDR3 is TGTGCCAGCAGCGGACCAGGGGGAGAAAATGAGCAGTTCTTC. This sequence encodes CASSGPGGENEQFF.

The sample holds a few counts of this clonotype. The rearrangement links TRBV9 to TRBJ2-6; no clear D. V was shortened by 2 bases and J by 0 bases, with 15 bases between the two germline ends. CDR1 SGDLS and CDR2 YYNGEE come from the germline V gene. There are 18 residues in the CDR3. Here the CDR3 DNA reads TGTGCCAGCAGCGTGCCCCGTGACGGAAGCTCTGGGGCCAACGTCCTGACTTTC. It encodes CASSVPRDGSSGANVLTF.

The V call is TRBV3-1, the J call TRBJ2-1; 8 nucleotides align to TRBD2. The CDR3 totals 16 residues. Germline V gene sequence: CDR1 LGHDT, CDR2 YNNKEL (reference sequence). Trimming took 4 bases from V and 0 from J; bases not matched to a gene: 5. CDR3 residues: CASSPVGGASYNEQFF. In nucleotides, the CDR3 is TGTGCCAGCAGCCCTGTCGGGGGGGCCTCCTACAATGAGCAGTTCTTC.

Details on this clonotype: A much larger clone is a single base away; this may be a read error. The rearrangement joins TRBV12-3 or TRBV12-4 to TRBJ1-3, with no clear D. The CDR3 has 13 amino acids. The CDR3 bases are TGTGCCAACAGTTTCTACTCTGGAAACACCATATATTTT. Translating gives CANSFYSGNTIYF.

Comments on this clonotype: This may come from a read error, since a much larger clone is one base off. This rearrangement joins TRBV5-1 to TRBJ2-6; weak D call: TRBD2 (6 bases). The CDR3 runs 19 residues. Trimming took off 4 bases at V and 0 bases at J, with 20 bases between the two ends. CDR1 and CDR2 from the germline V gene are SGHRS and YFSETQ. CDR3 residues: CASSRGTGMGLSGANVLTF. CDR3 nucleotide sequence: TGCGCCAGCAGCCGGGGGACGGGGATGGGACTCTCTGGGGCCAACGTCCTGACTTTC.

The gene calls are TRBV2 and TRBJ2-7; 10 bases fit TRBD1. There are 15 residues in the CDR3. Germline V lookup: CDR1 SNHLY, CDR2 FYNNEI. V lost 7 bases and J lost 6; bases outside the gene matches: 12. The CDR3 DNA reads TGTGCCAGCACCTTAGCCGGGACAGGGGCCCCCGAGCAGTACTTC. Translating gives CASTLAGTGAPEQYF.

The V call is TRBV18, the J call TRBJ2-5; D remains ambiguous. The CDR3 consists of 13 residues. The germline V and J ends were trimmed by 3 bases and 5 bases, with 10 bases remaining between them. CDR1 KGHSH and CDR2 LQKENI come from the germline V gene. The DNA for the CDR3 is TGTGCCAGCTCACCCACGAATCGGGAGACCCAGTACTTC. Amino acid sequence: CASSPTNRETQYF.

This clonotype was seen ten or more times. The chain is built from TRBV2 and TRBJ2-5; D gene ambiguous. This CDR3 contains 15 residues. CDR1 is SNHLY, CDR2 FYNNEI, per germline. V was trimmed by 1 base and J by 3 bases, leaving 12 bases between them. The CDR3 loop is CASSEDVGIEETQYF. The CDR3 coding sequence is TGTGCCAGCAGTGAAGACGTGGGTATCGAAGAGACCCAGTACTTC.

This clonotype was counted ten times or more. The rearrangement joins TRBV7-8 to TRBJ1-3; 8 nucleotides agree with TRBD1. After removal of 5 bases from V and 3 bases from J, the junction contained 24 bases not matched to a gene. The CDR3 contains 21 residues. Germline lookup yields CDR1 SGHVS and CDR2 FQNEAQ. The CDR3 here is CASSPISFWLDRGKGGNTIYF. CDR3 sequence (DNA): TGTGCCAGCAGCCCTATATCTTTTTGGCTAGACAGGGGAAAAGGTGGAAACACCATATATTTT.

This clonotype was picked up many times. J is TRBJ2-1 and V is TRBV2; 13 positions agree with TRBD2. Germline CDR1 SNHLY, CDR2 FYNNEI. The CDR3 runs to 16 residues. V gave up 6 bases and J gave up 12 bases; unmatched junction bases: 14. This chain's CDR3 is CASRGPGTSGIGVQFF. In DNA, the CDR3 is TGTGCCAGCAGGGGTCCCGGGACTAGCGGGATTGGGGTGCAGTTCTTC.

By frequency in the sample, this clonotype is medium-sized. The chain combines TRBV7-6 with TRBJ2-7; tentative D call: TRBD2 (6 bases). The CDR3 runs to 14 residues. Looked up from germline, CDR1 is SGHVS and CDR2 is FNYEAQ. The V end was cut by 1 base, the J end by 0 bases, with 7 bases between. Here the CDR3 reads CASSLVADSYEQYF. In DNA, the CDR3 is TGTGCCAGCAGCTTAGTAGCGGACTCCTACGAGCAGTACTTC.

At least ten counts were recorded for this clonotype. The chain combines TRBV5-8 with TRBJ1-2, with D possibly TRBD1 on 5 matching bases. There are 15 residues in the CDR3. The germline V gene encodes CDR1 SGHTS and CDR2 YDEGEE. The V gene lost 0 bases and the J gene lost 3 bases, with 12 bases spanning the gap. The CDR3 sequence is CASSLASGSYYGYTF. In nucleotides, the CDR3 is TGTGCCAGCAGCTTGGCGTCAGGGAGCTACTATGGCTACACCTTC.

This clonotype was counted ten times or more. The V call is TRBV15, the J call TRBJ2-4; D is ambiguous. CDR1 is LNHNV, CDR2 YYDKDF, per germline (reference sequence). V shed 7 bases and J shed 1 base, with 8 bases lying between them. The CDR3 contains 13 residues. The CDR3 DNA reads TGTGCCACCACTGGAAGGGCCAAAAACATTCAGTACTTC. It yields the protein CATTGRAKNIQYF.

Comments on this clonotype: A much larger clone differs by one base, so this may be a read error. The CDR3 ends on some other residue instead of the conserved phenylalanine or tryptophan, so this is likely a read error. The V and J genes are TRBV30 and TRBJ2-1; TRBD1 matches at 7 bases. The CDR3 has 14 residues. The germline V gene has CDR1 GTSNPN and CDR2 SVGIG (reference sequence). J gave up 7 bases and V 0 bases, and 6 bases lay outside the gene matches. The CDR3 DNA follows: TGTGCCTGGAGTGTAGGGGGCGTTTTGAATGAGCAGTTCCTC. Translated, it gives CAWSVGGVLNEQFL.

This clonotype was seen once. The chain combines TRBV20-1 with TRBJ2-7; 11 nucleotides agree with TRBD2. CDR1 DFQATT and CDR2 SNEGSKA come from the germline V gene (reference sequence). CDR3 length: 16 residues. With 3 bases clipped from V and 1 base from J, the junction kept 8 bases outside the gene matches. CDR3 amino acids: CSASGGLAGGSYEQYF. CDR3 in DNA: TGCAGTGCTAGCGGGGGGTTAGCGGGAGGGTCCTACGAGCAGTACTTC.

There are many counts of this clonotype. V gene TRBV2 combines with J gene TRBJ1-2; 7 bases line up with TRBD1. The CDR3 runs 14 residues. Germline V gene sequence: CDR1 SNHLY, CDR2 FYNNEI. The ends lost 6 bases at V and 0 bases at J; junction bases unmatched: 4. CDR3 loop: CASRWDSTNYGYTF. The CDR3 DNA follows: TGTGCCAGCAGGTGGGACAGCACTAACTATGGCTACACCTTC.

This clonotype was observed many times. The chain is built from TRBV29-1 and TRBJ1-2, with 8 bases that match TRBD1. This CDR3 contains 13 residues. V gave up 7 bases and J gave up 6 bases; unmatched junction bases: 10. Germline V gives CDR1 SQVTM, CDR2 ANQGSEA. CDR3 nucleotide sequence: TGCAGCGGGGGGACAGGTAGTAGGGATGGCTACACCTTC. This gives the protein CSGGTGSRDGYTF.

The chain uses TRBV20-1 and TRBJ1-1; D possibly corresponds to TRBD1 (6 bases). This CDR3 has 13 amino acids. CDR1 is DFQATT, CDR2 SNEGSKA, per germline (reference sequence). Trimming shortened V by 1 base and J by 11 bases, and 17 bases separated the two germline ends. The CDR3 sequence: CSARVALGGRAFF. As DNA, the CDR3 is TGCAGTGCTAGAGTAGCCCTTGGGGGGCGGGCTTTCTTT.

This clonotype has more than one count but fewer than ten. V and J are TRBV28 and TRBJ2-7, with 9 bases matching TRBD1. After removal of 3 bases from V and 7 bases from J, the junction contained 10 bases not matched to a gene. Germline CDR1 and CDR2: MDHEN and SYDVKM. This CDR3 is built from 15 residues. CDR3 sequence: CASSLSGTGFVEQYF. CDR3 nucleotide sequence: TGTGCCAGCAGTTTGAGCGGGACAGGGTTTGTTGAGCAGTACTTC. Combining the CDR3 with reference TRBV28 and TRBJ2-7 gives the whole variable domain DVKVTQSSRYLVKRTGEKVFLECVQDMDHENMFWYRQDPGLGLRLIYFSYDVKMKEKGDIPEGYSVSREKKERFSLILESASTNQTSMYLCASSLSGTGFVEQYFGPGTRLTVT.

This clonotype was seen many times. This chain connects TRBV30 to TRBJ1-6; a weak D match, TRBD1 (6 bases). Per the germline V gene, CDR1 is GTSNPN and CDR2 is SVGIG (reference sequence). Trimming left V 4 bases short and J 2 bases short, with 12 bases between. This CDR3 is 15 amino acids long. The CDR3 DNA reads TGTGCCTGGAAGGGGACATACACCTATAATTCACCCCTCCACTTT. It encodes CAWKGTYTYNSPLHF.

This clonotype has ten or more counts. CDR3 region: CASSYSGEQFF. The CDR3 DNA sequence: TGTGCCAGCAGTTACTCGGGTGAGCAGTTCTTC. J is TRBJ2-1 and V is TRBV6-6; D gene uncertain. This CDR3 has 11 residues. In germline, CDR1 is MNHNY, CDR2 SVGAGI (reference sequence). The V and J ends lost 0 bases and 9 bases respectively, with 3 bases between them.

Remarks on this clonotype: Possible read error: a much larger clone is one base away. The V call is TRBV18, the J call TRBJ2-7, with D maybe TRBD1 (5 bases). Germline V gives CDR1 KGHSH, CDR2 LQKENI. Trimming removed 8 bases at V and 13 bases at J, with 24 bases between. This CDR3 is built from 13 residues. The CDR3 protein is CASATGQLYGQYF. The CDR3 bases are TGTGCCAGCGCGACTGGACAACTCTACGGGCAATACTTC.

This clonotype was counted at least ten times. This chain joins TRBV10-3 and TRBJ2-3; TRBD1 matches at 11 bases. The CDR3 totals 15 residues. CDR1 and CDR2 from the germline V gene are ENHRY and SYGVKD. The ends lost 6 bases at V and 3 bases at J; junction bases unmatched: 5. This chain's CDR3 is CAIRLGQGGTDTQYF. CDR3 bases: TGTGCCATCAGGTTGGGACAGGGGGGAACAGATACGCAGTATTTT.

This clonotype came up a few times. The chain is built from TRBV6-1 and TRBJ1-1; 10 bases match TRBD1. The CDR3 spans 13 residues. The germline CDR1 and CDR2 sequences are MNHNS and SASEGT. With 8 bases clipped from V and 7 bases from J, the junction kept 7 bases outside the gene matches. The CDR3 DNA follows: TGTGCCAGCTCGACAGGGGGCGGACATGAAGCTTTCTTT. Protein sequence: CASSTGGGHEAFF.

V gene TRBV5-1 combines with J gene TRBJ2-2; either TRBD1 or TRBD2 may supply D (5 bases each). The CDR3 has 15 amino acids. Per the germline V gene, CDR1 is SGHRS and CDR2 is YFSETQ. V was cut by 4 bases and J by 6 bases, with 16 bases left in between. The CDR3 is CASSLSGTRAGELFF. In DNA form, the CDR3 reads TGCGCCAGCAGCCTCTCCGGGACCCGGGCCGGGGAGCTGTTTTTT. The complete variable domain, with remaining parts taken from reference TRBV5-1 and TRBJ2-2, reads KAGVTQTPRYLIKTRGQQVTLSCSPISGHRSVSWYQQTPGQGLQFLFEYFSETQRNKGNFPGRFSGRQFSNSRSEMNVSTLELGDSALYLCASSLSGTRAGELFFGEGSRLTVL.

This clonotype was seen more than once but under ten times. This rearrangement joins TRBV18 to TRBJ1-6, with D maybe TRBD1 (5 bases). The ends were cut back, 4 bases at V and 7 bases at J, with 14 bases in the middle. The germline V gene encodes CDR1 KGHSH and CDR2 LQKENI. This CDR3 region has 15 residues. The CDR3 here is CASSRDARANSPLHF. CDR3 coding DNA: TGTGCCAGCTCACGGGACGCGAGGGCAAATTCACCCCTCCACTTT.